One and the same sample provided the 18 T cell receptor beta chains below, sequenced in a study of blood T cell repertoires in COVID-19. Some clones are missing from TCRdb's copy, which holds only in-frame ones; the method was immunoSEQ multiplex PCR. The table has tens of thousands of clones, around 91% seen once. The sequenced sample was peripheral blood. Every receptor here comes from a human donor in a cohort sampled during active COVID-19.

The chain links TRBV5-8 to TRBJ2-1; 8 bases are a match to TRBD1. Germline lookup yields CDR1 SGHTS and CDR2 YDEGEE. The V segment lost 9 bases and the J segment 5 bases; nucleotides outside the gene matches: 13. This CDR3 has 15 amino acids. The CDR3 reads CATNSPRGRNNEQFF. The CDR3 DNA sequence: TGTGCCACCAACTCCCCCAGGGGGCGAAACAATGAGCAGTTCTTC.

The chain's CDR3 is CASRSSGTGELFF. The CDR3 DNA follows: TGTGCCAGCAGATCAAGCGGGACCGGGGAGCTGTTTTTT. The V and J genes are TRBV6-5 and TRBJ2-2, with a tentative D call TRBD2 (6 bases). V was clipped by 6 bases and J by 5 bases, with 10 bases between them. From germline, CDR1 is MNHEY and CDR2 SVGAGI. CDR3 size: 13 residues.

The chain has TRBV10-2 and TRBJ2-3; TRBD2 aligns across 8 bases. J was trimmed by 4 bases and V by 6 bases; bases with no gene match: 9. Germline CDR1 WSHSY, CDR2 SAAADI. This CDR3 contains 15 residues. The CDR3 nucleotides read TGCGCCAGCAGGGGGGGACTAGTTCCCGCAGATACGCAGTATTTT. Translated: CASRGGLVPADTQYF.

The CDR3 protein is CASSYRDGMNTEAFF. The CDR3 nucleotides are TGTGCCAGCAGCTACAGGGACGGAATGAACACTGAAGCTTTCTTT. V and J are TRBV7-9 and TRBJ1-1; TRBD1 is a possible D gene (6 bases). Germline V gene data show CDR1 as SEHNR and CDR2 as FQNEAQ (reference sequence). V lost 4 bases to trimming and J lost 0 bases, with 12 bases between them. The CDR3 contains 15 residues.

V usage is TRBV18 and J usage is TRBJ2-1; 8 bases fit TRBD1. The CDR3 covers 17 residues. The V gene end was trimmed by 3 bases and the J gene end by 1 base; junction bases not matched to a gene: 8. Germline CDR1 reads KGHSH; CDR2 reads LQKENI. CDR3 protein: CASSPRTGRTSYNEQFF. CDR3 nucleotides: TGTGCCAGCTCACCGCGGACAGGGCGAACTTCCTACAATGAGCAGTTCTTC. The full variable domain, rest sourced from reference TRBV18 and TRBJ2-1, is NAGVMQNPRHLVRRRGQEARLRCSPMKGHSHVYWYRQLPEEGLKFMVYLQKENIIDESGMPKERFSAEFPKEGPSILRIQQVVRGDSAAYFCASSPRTGRTSYNEQFFGPGTRLTVL.

The sample holds one count of this clone. The chain couples TRBV12-2 to TRBJ2-2; TRBD2 is the table's D call, not checked against the DNA. TRBV12-2 is assigned pseudogene status. The CDR3 has 17 residues. The CDR3 loop is CASRFAGGRGYTGELFF. The DNA for the CDR3 is TGTGCAAGTCGCTTTGCGGGGGGCAGGGGGTACACCGGGGAGCTGTTTTTT.

This clone has more than one count but fewer than ten. J is TRBJ1-1 and V is TRBV4-2; perhaps TRBD1 as D (6 bases). Per germline, CDR1 LGHNA and CDR2 YNFKEQ. This CDR3 spans 15 amino acids. V dropped 4 bases and J dropped 5 bases, with 17 bases sitting between them. The CDR3 protein is CASSLTGRGGTEAFF. The CDR3 DNA is TGTGCCAGCAGCCTTACAGGGCGCGGGGGGACTGAAGCTTTCTTT.

This rearrangement joins TRBV16 to TRBJ1-2; TRBD1 is a possible D gene (6 bases). CDR3 length equals 13 residues. V lost 4 bases and J 1 base, leaving 7 bases between the germline ends. CDR1 and CDR2 from the germline V gene are KGHSY and FQNENV. The CDR3 is CASSRQDNYGYTF. In nucleotides, the CDR3 is TGTGCCAGCAGCCGACAGGATAACTATGGCTACACCTTC.

The V call is TRBV5-1, the J call TRBJ2-5, with 8 bases that match TRBD2. CDR1 and CDR2 (germline): SGHRS, YFSETQ. V dropped 0 bases and J dropped 2; count of bases not matched to a gene: 3. The CDR3 totals 15 residues. This CDR3 reads CASSLVSSGQETQYF. In DNA form, the CDR3 reads TGCGCCAGCAGCTTGGTCTCTAGCGGGCAAGAGACCCAGTACTTC.

This clone occurred once. The chain combines TRBV4-1 with TRBJ2-2; the match to TRBD1 covers 8 bases. Per germline, CDR1 MGHRA and CDR2 YSYEKL. The CDR3 runs 17 residues. V gave up 2 bases and J gave up 1 base; unmatched junction bases: 6. CDR3 sequence reads: CASSQTRTGRNTGELFF. Written as DNA, the CDR3 is TGCGCCAGCAGCCAAACCCGGACAGGGCGGAACACCGGGGAGCTGTTTTTT.

The chain uses TRBV3-1 (or the pseudogene TRBV3-2) and TRBJ1-1; tentatively, D is TRBD1 (5 bases). This CDR3 contains 17 residues. V gave up 0 bases and J gave up 0 bases, with 14 bases separating them. Per germline, CDR1 LGHDT and CDR2 YNNKEL (reference sequence). The CDR3 DNA sequence: TGTGCCAGCAGCCAAGACCCTCGACAGACTCTGAACACTGAAGCTTTCTTT. Residues: CASSQDPRQTLNTEAFF.

V is TRBV5-1 and J is TRBJ2-7; TRBD1 matches 10 bases. The CDR3 spans 14 residues. V dropped 3 bases and J dropped 7; count of bases not matched to a gene: 7. Germline V lookup: CDR1 SGHRS, CDR2 YFSETQ. CDR3 DNA sequence: TGCGCCAGCAGCTCGGGACAGGGGACGGGGGAGCAGTACTTC. This sequence encodes CASSSGQGTGEQYF.

The V call is TRBV5-1, the J call TRBJ1-3; TRBD1 is a possible D gene (6 bases). Germline V lookup: CDR1 SGHRS, CDR2 YFSETQ. The CDR3 consists of 15 residues. Trimming removed 0 bases from V and 4 bases from J, with 11 bases in between. This chain's CDR3 is CASSLVRGQGNTIYF. The DNA for the CDR3 is TGCGCCAGCAGCTTGGTAAGGGGACAAGGAAACACCATATATTTT.

V gene TRBV7-9 combines with J gene TRBJ2-3; perhaps TRBD1 as D (5 bases). Germline lookup yields CDR1 SEHNR and CDR2 FQNEAQ (reference sequence). There are 13 residues in the CDR3. V lost 6 bases and J lost 0, with 7 bases in between. The CDR3: CASRQGSTDTQYF. The CDR3 DNA reads TGTGCCAGCAGGCAGGGAAGCACAGATACGCAGTATTTT.

V is TRBV5-6 and J is TRBJ2-3; TRBD2 matches at 9 bases. Germline V gives CDR1 SGHDT, CDR2 YYEEEE. The CDR3 is 15 residues long. V shed 4 bases, J shed 3 bases, and the junction held 6 bases outside the gene matches. The chain's CDR3 is CASSRAGGWTDTQYF. CDR3 in DNA: TGTGCCAGCAGCCGAGCGGGGGGATGGACAGATACGCAGTATTTT.

V usage is TRBV5-1 and J usage is TRBJ2-2, with TRBD1 matching over 9 bases. Unmatched junction bases numbered 7, after V lost 4 bases and J lost 6 bases. In germline, CDR1 is SGHRS, CDR2 YFSETQ. The CDR3 is 15 amino acids. The CDR3: CASSPGQGVPGELFF. DNA for the CDR3: TGCGCCAGCAGCCCGGGACAGGGAGTTCCCGGGGAGCTGTTTTTT.

The chain couples TRBV5-6 to TRBJ1-4; D not certain. The germline CDR1 and CDR2 sequences are SGHDT and YYEEEE. V was clipped by 1 base and J by 6 bases, with 13 bases between them. This CDR3 is 15 amino acids long. This chain's CDR3 is CASSLMGGLDEKLFF. In DNA form, the CDR3 reads TGTGCCAGCAGCTTGATGGGTGGGCTCGATGAAAAACTGTTTTTT.

The V gene is TRBV4-1, the J gene TRBJ2-7, with D perhaps TRBD2 (5 bases). The germline V gene encodes CDR1 MGHRA and CDR2 YSYEKL. The V end lost 1 base, the J end lost 2 bases, and 15 bases lay between the germline ends. The CDR3 runs 16 residues. The CDR3 loop reads CASSQAVDGNTYEQYF. CDR3 coding DNA: TGCGCCAGCAGCCAAGCCGTCGACGGGAACACCTACGAGCAGTACTTC.